This record covers a single TCR beta chain. The sample holds many counts of this clonotype. Its antigen has not been determined. No base quality information exists; no much larger clone differs at one position. The CDR3 goes from the cysteine to the phenylalanine over 14 residues. The retained sequence is limited to the CDR3, 42 bases, with the frame set at the first base. Per the germline V gene (reference sequence), MNHNY is the CDR1 and SVGAGI is the CDR2. The germline ends are 15 bases apart after V is trimmed by 2 bases and J by 7 bases. Ophthalmopathy patients had moderately to severely active disease, with a Clinical Activity Score of 3 or more, a NOSPECS grade of 4 or more, and a disease duration of less than 3 months. Exclusion was applied to patients with uncontrolled infections, other autoimmune diseases, pregnancy or lactation. Diagnoses relied on clinical symptoms, serum thyroxine and TRAb, thyroid ultrasound and orbital computed tomography. PBMCs were separated from over 9 ml of fresh peripheral blood using Ficoll-Paque density gradient centrifugation. Trizol reagent was used to extract total RNA, and RNA quality was then checked on an Agilent 2100 Bioanalyzer.

Amplification of TCR beta CDR3 regions was carried out from RNA transcripts. The TCR CDR3 was subjected to a first round of RT-PCR using the HTBI primer set and the Qiagen OneStep RT-PCR kit. A second multiplex PCR round built the libraries, followed by size selection and purification. Libraries were sequenced paired-end with 100 bp reads on an Illumina HiSeq2000. The published analysis was carried out like this. SOAPnuke was used to process the raw data, with reads discarded if the reads contained adapters or uncalled bases, had a mean Phred below 15, or lacked an exact constant-primer or identifier match. High-quality paired reads were merged using COPE v1.2.5, and each unique nucleotide sequence was defined as a clonotype. MiTCR v1.1 was used to align clonotypes to the IMGT TRBV, TRBD and TRBJ reference segments. The analysis was restricted to V-J combinations with a frequency above 0.0001, which together covered 99.2% of the repertoires. The TCS score was defined as F50 (clonal expansion) divided by E x V (chaos), with BLOSUM62-based TCRdist calculated between CDR3 peptides within each V-J. Welch's t-statistics and random forest reduced around 510 V-J features to roughly 13, which were used in a naive Bayes classifier (R e1071). TCRdb's own reprocessing of the public reads used fastp at Q25 and MiXCR and kept productive beta chains. Duplicate CDR3 protein sequences are folded into a single record with the most common DNA and genes. The V and J calls and clone size are TCRdb's, not the authors'. The sample has around 600,000 distinct CDR3 sequences on record, 14% of them singletons. About an eighth of the sample comes from the top ten.

These data belong to a study of T cells in Graves' hyperthyroidism and ophthalmopathy (dated by TCRdb to the late 2010s). In the study overall: Peripheral blood was collected at initial diagnosis, before any treatment. Whether ophthalmopathy could be predicted prospectively was tested in an independent validation cohort made up of 18 to 20 hyperthyroidism patients plus 17 patients who later progressed to ophthalmopathy. The paper describes TCR Vbeta CDR3 sequencing of roughly 130 peripheral blood samples, made up of roughly 45 ophthalmopathy patients, around 78 hyperthyroidism patients and 17 progressor patients. For training and testing, the approximately 92 patients in the discovery cohort were randomly divided in a 7:3 ratio. In addition, the study compared T-cell repertoires in thyroid tissue and in blood from about six Graves' hyperthyroidism patients. A discovery cohort of roughly 100 patients, approximately 44 with Graves' ophthalmopathy and 57 with stable Graves' hyperthyroidism, was used to find distinguishing TCR V-J signatures. After blood sampling, hyperthyroidism patients were treated with methimazole at a starting dose of 30 mg daily, and ophthalmopathy patients were treated with high-dose intravenous methylprednisolone.

Here is what the overall study found, with its caveats: Ophthalmopathy was separated from stable hyperthyroidism by a 13 V-J signature model, with 87.88% sensitivity and about 84% specificity obtained in cross-validation and 80%/75% obtained in testing. During validation, the model predicted progression to ophthalmopathy a median of about 6.3 months ahead of onset, with around 71% sensitivity and 72% to 80% specificity. No statistical method was used to fix the sample size in advance, and group allocation was not hidden from the investigators. Blood samples also contained most of the expanded thyroid clonotypes (frequency above 0.001), which suggests that blood repertoires may reflect thyroid immune responses.

The specimen was blood. The V and J segments used are TRBV6-6 and TRBJ2-7, with the D gene not confidently named. This sequence was found in a woman aged 45-60 years with Graves' ophthalmopathy. The DNA sequence reads TGTGCCAGCAGTTACGGCAGCACTCGTGGTGAGCAGTACTTC. It is translated as CASSYGSTRGEQYF.